Sequencing of this T cell receptor (beta chain) was carried out in a study of vaccination and CD4 T cells after COVID-19. By its share, this clonotype is medium-sized. Its antigen is still unknown. The CDR3 has 14 residues. The V gene's germline CDR1 is MNHNS and CDR2 SASEGT. With 4 bases removed from V and 6 bases from J, the gap between germline ends came to 13 bases. Treatment meaning: approximately nine-day PBMC culture with coronavirus spike peptide pools or control peptides (ViraFEST assay). Cultured CD4+ T cells had their DNA profiled by the Oncomine TCR Beta short-read assay. TCRdb re-analysed the PCR reads in MiXCR, keeping a single row per CDR3 protein. The table includes around 13,000 distinct CDR3 sequences, 36% detected once.

This chain joins TRBV6-1 and TRBJ1-5, with D perhaps TRBD1 (6 bases). The sequence derives from a human donor with COVID-19. The sample consisted of cultured CD4+ T cells from blood. DNA for the CDR3: TGTGCCAGCAGTGTAAACAGGGCCGGTCAGCCCCAGCATTTT. Translating it yields CASSVNRAGQPQHF.